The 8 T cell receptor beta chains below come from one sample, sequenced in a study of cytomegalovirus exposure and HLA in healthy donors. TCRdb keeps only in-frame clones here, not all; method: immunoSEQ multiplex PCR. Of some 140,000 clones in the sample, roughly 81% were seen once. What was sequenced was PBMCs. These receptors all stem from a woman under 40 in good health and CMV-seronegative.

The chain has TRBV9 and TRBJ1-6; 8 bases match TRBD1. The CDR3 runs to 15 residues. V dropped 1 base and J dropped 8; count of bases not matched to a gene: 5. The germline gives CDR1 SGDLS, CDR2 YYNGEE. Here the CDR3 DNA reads TGTGCCAGCAGCGTAACAGACAGGGGTTATTCACCCCTCCACTTT. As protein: CASSVTDRGYSPLHF.

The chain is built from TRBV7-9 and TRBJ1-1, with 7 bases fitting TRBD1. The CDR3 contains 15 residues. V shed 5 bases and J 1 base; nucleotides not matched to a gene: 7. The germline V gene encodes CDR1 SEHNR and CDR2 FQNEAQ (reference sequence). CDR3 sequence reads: CASSPADRSNTEAFF. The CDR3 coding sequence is TGTGCCAGCAGCCCTGCGGACAGGTCGAACACTGAAGCTTTCTTT.

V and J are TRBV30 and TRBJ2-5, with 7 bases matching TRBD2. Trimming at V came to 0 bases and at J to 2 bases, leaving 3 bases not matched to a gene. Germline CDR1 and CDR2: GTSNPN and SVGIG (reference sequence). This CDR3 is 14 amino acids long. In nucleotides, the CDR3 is TGTGCCTGGAGTGTACGGCGGGGGCAAGAGACCCAGTACTTC. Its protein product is CAWSVRRGQETQYF.

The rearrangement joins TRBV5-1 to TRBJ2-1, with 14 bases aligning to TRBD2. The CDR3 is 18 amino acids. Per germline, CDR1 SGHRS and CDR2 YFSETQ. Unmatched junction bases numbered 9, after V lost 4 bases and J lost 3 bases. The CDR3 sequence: CASSLGLAGGTIYNEQFF. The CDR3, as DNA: TGCGCCAGCAGCCTTGGACTAGCGGGGGGAACTATCTACAATGAGCAGTTCTTC.

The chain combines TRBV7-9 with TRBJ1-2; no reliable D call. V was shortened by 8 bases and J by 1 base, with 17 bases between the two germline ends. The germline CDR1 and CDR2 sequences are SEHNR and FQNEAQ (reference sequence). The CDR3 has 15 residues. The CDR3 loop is CASGPRRSGNYGYTF. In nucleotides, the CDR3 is TGTGCCAGCGGCCCAAGGAGATCGGGTAACTATGGCTACACCTTC.

CDR3 protein: CASSEFSGGETQYF. As DNA, the CDR3 is TGTGCCAGCAGTGAATTTTCAGGCGGGGAGACCCAGTACTTC. The chain links TRBV25-1 to TRBJ2-5; TRBD2 might be the D (5 bases). The CDR3 spans 14 residues. Trimming removed 1 base from V and 5 bases from J, with 11 bases in between. CDR1 MGHDK and CDR2 SYGVNS come from the germline V gene.

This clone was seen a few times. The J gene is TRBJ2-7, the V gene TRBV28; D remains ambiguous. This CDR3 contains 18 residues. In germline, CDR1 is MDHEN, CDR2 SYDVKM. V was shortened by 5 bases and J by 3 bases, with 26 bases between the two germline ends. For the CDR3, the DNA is TGTGCCAGCAGTCCATCGTGGGCTAAGACGTACCCCGACTACGAGCAGTACTTC. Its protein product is CASSPSWAKTYPDYEQYF.

The CDR3 spells CASSLGLGGYYEQYF. CDR3 nucleotides: TGCGCCAGCAGCTTGGGTCTGGGGGGGTACTACGAGCAGTACTTC. The V call is TRBV5-1, the J call TRBJ2-7, with TRBD2 matching over 7 bases. There are 15 residues in the CDR3. V lost 0 bases to trimming and J lost 3 bases; unmatched junction nucleotides: 6. The germline gives CDR1 SGHRS, CDR2 YFSETQ.